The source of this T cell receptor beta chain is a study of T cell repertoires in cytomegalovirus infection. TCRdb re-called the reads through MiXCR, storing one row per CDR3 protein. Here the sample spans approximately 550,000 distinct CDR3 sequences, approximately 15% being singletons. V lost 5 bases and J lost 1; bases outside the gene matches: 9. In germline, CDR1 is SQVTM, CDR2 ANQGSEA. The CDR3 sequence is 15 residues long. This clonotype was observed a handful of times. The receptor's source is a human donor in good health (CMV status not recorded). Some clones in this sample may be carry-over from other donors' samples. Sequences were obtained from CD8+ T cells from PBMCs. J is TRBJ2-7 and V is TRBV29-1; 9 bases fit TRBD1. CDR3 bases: TGCAGCGTTAAATTGCGGACAGGGGAGTCCTACGAGCAGTACTTC. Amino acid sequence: CSVKLRTGESYEQYF.